Presented here are 15 T cell receptor beta chains from one specimen sequenced in a study of graft-versus-host responses after intestinal transplantation. The data were produced by immunoSEQ multiplex PCR, yet TCRdb's version contains in-frame clones alone and is incomplete. The table lists tens of thousands of clones, around 86% of them singletons, with about 8% in the top ten. No cognate antigen is known for these TCRs. Sequences were derived from unstimulated CD8+ T cells sorted from spleen or lymph node cells, sampled before transplant. The receptors come from a human donor who was the organ donor for an intestinal transplant.

The chain uses TRBV10-3 and TRBJ2-7; 8 nucleotides match TRBD2. This CDR3 is 15 amino acids long. Germline V gene lookup returns CDR1 ENHRY and CDR2 SYGVKD. J lost 5 bases, V lost 5 bases, and 11 bases had no gene match. CDR3 DNA sequence: TGTGCCATCAGTCAAGGGACTAGTGTTCAGAACGAGCAGTACTTC. It translates to CAISQGTSVQNEQYF.

This sequence joins TRBV18 and TRBJ2-5, with D perhaps matching TRBD2 (6 bases). The end of the DNA aligns better with TRBJ2-7, so the J call may be wrong. Germline loops: CDR1 KGHSH, CDR2 LQKENI. The CDR3 length is 14 residues. The CDR3 DNA sequence: TGTGCCAGCTCCAACCAGTTCGGGGGTTACGAGCAGTACTTC. Protein sequence: CASSNQFGGYEQYF.

Concerning this clone itself: Given the absence of the conserved phenylalanine or tryptophan at the CDR3 end, a read error is likely. The V call is TRBV2, the J call TRBJ1-2, with D unresolved. This CDR3 is 14 amino acids long. Germline V gene lookup returns CDR1 SNHLY and CDR2 FYNNEI. Trimming left V 0 bases short and J 8 bases short, with 13 bases between. The CDR3 loop is CASSEADGVLGYTL. Written as DNA, the CDR3 is TGTGCCAGCAGTGAAGCGGACGGGGTGTTAGGCTACACCCTC.

The rearrangement uses TRBV12-5 and TRBJ2-3; a weak D match, TRBD1 (6 bases). Trimming took 9 bases from V and 1 from J, leaving 26 bases between them. The germline CDR1 and CDR2 sequences are LGHNT and FRNRAP. CDR3 size: 18 residues. The CDR3 region is CARGPQGISSIGTDTQYF. In DNA form, the CDR3 reads TGTGCTAGGGGTCCTCAGGGGATATCTTCTATAGGCACAGATACGCAGTATTTT.

V gene TRBV28 combines with J gene TRBJ1-6; unclear D gene. The CDR3 consists of 14 residues. Germline CDR1 MDHEN, CDR2 SYDVKM. Trimming stripped 3 bases from V and 7 bases from J, with 10 bases between. The CDR3 nucleotides are TGTGCCAGCAGTTTGGCAGATTTGAATTCACCCCTCCACTTT. It encodes CASSLADLNSPLHF.

Turning to this clone: Other DNA sequences in the sample encode the same CDR3. The chain employs TRBV5-5 and TRBJ1-4, with D possibly being TRBD1 (6 bases). CDR1 and CDR2 (germline): SGHKS, YYEKEE (reference sequence). V lost 0 bases to trimming and J lost 8 bases, with 11 bases between them. The CDR3 loop spans 14 amino acids. Here the CDR3 reads CASSLAQGREKLFF. In DNA, the CDR3 is TGTGCCAGCAGCTTGGCACAGGGACGGGAAAAACTGTTTTTT.

The gene calls are TRBV6-4 and TRBJ2-6, with D possibly matching TRBD1 (7 bases). Trimming removed 2 bases from V and 0 bases from J, with 14 bases in between. There are 18 residues in the CDR3. In germline, CDR1 is MRHNA, CDR2 SNTAGT. The CDR3 here is CASSDGGGYGSGANVLTF. The CDR3 DNA reads TGTGCCAGCAGTGACGGAGGGGGCTACGGCTCTGGGGCCAACGTCCTGACTTTC.

V and J are TRBV5-1 and TRBJ2-3; 8 positions agree with TRBD1. Germline CDR1 is SGHRS and CDR2 is YFSETQ. This CDR3 comprises 16 residues. The V segment lost 4 bases and the J segment 10 bases; nucleotides outside the gene matches: 17. The CDR3 region is CASSTQGASSTGPQYF. CDR3 DNA sequence: TGCGCCAGCAGCACCCAGGGGGCCTCTTCAACTGGCCCGCAGTATTTT.

The CDR3 DNA is TGTGCCAGCAGCTTGGGACGGCAGGGGGGGGAGACCCAGTACTTC. Protein sequence: CASSLGRQGGETQYF. The chain joins TRBV5-8 to TRBJ2-5; D could derive from TRBD1 or TRBD2 (7 bases each). Trimming removed 0 bases from V and 5 bases from J, with 14 bases in between. This CDR3 comprises 15 residues. Germline V gene data show CDR1 as SGHTS and CDR2 as YDEGEE.

As regards this clone: The junction shows a germline mismatch at one end, possibly a read error. The genes are TRBV13 and TRBJ1-1; 8 bases are shared with TRBD1. Germline CDR1 is PRHDT and CDR2 is FYEKMQ (reference sequence). This CDR3 has 10 amino acids. Here the CDR3 DNA reads TGTGCCAGCAGCTCGGACAGGGCGGATTTT. This gives the protein CASSSDRADF.

The V call is TRBV7-3, the J call TRBJ1-6; 7 nucleotides align to TRBD1. This CDR3 comprises 20 residues. Trimming took 2 bases from V and 5 from J; bases not matched to a gene: 18. CDR1 is SGHTA, CDR2 FQGTGA, per germline. As DNA, the CDR3 is TGTGCCAGCAGCTTATTGGGGGAGACTTTATCCGGGACAGATAATTCACCCCTCCACTTT. Translating gives CASSLLGETLSGTDNSPLHF.

V gene TRBV11-2 combines with J gene TRBJ2-7, with D possibly TRBD1 on 6 matching bases. Germline V lookup: CDR1 SGHAT, CDR2 FQNNGV. The CDR3 length is 14 residues. Trimming took 2 bases from V and 2 from J, leaving 10 bases between them. For the CDR3, the DNA is TGTGCCAGCAGCTTACCTCGGGACACCTACGAGCAGTACTTC. Translation: CASSLPRDTYEQYF.

The J gene is TRBJ2-7, the V gene TRBV2, with TRBD2 matching 7 bases. The trim removed 0 bases at V and 5 bases at J, leaving 4 bases unmatched. Germline V gene data show CDR1 as SNHLY and CDR2 as FYNNEI. This CDR3 has 14 amino acids. The CDR3 nucleotides are TGTGCCAGCAGTGAAGCAAGGGAGGGAAACGAGCAGTACTTC. This sequence encodes CASSEAREGNEQYF.

The chain is built from TRBV4-2 and TRBJ2-2; D not resolved. CDR1 is LGHNA and CDR2 is YNFKEQ in the germline V gene. CDR3 length: 17 residues. V dropped 0 bases and J dropped 0 bases, with 11 bases sitting between them. The CDR3 DNA is TGTGCCAGCAGCCAAGAACAAGGATCCTCGAACACCGGGGAGCTGTTTTTT. Its protein is CASSQEQGSSNTGELFF.

The chain recombines TRBV5-6 with TRBJ2-7; no definite D call. Germline V gene lookup returns CDR1 SGHDT and CDR2 YYEEEE. Trimming took off 0 bases at V and 4 bases at J, with 11 bases between the two ends. The CDR3 covers 14 residues. The CDR3 bases are TGTGCCAGCAGCTTGGATCCACAAGAATACGAGCAGTACTTC. As protein: CASSLDPQEYEQYF.